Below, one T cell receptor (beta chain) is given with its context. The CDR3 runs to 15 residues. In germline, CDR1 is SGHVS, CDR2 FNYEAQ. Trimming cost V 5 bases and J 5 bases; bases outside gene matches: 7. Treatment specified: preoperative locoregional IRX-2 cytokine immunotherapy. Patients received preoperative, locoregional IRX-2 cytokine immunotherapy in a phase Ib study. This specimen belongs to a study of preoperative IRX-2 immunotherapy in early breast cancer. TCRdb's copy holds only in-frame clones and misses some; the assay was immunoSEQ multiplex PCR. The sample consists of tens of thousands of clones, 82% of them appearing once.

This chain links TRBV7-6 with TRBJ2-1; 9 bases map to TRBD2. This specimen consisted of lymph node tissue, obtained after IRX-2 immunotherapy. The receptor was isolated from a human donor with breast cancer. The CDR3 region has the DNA TGTGCCAGCAGCCGAGCGGGGGGCTACAACAATGAGCAGTTCTTC. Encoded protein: CASSRAGGYNNEQFF.